This T cell receptor beta chain originates from a study of blood T cell repertoires in COVID-19. Clones were read by immunoSEQ multiplex PCR, and TCRdb kept only the in-frame ones, dropping some. The repertoire holds some 300,000 clones, roughly 89% seen once, with approximately 2.9% in the top ten. Assignment of participants to cohorts was predicated upon participant-reported clinical history. V lost 3 bases to trimming and J lost 0 bases, with 12 bases between them. The V gene's germline CDR1 is MGHRA and CDR2 YSYEKL. This CDR3 region has 16 residues. The V gene is TRBV4-1, the J gene TRBJ1-3; D perhaps matches TRBD1 (6 bases). The sequencing sample was made of PBMCs or T cells enriched from blood (not recorded which). The sequence derives from a woman in her 50s who had been exposed to COVID-19. CDR3 sequence (DNA): TGCGCCAGCAGCCAGGACAGCTCCCTCTCTGGAAACACCATATATTTT. Its translation: CASSQDSSLSGNTIYF.